Below are 16 T cell receptor beta chains sequenced from a single sample in a study of PD-1 blockade in classical Hodgkin lymphoma. Time point specified: cycle 4 day 1 (C4D1), after five to seven weeks of nivolumab. No patient escaped relapse after autologous stem cell transplantation, and brentuximab vedotin exposure varied. From thawed PBMCs, CD4+ T cells were purified using magnetic negative selection. Profiled with immunoSEQ multiplex PCR; TCRdb holds only in-frame clones, not every one. Of 13,000 or so clones in the sample, about 79% were seen once. The sample was CD4+ T cells from blood, taken before the fourth cycle of nivolumab. The receptors here all came from a human donor with classical Hodgkin lymphoma.

Note on this clone: As the CDR3 is not closed by the conserved phenylalanine or tryptophan, this likely results from a read error. It is unclear where the CDR3 begins or ends on the DNA, so no DNA is shown, and the CDR3 is as TCRdb lists it. J is TRBJ2-7 and V is TRBV28; TRBD2, the table's D call, was not compared with the DNA. Germline loops: CDR1 MDHEN, CDR2 SYDVKM. The CDR3 length is 13 residues, termini included. The CDR3: CASSLGREEGKRI.

In its sample, this clone was seen a few times. This chain joins TRBV20-1 and TRBJ2-1; D gene ambiguous. The CDR3 loop spans 11 amino acids. V was cut by 3 bases and J by 8 bases, with 8 bases left in between. Germline assignment: CDR1 DFQATT and CDR2 SNEGSKA (reference sequence). DNA for the CDR3: TGCAGTGCTAGTAGTAGGTATGAGCAGTTCTTC. Translating it yields CSASSRYEQFF.

J is TRBJ1-3 and V is TRBV5-1, with TRBD1 as a possible D gene (5 bases). The CDR3 is 16 residues long. The germline V gene encodes CDR1 SGHRS and CDR2 YFSETQ. V was shortened by 4 bases and J by 0 bases, with 14 bases between the two germline ends. The CDR3 coding sequence is TGCGCCAGCAGCCCTCGACCCGGGGGCTCTGGAAACACCATATATTTT. Its translation: CASSPRPGGSGNTIYF.

The chain recombines TRBV12-5 with TRBJ2-7; 8 positions agree with TRBD2. V was clipped by 0 bases and J by 4 bases; unmatched bases: 14. Per the germline V gene, CDR1 is LGHNT and CDR2 is FRNRAP. CDR3 length equals 18 residues. DNA for the CDR3: TGTGCTAGTGGTTTGGTATATGGGACTAGTCTATTACCGTACGAGCAGTACTTC. This translates into CASGLVYGTSLLPYEQYF.

The V and J genes are TRBV7-7 and TRBJ2-7; 8 nucleotides align to TRBD1. CDR1 and CDR2 (germline): SSHAT, FNYEAQ (reference sequence). Losses at the gene ends were 6 bases for V and 6 bases for J; bases not matched to a gene: 7. The CDR3 covers 13 residues. CDR3 residues: CASSSDRGSEQYF. The CDR3 DNA reads as TGTGCCAGCAGTTCTGACAGGGGAAGCGAGCAGTACTTC.

V and J are TRBV2 and TRBJ2-1, with 9 bases identical to TRBD2. V was clipped by 2 bases and J by 4 bases; unmatched bases: 6. The germline V gene has CDR1 SNHLY and CDR2 FYNNEI. This CDR3 is 16 amino acids long. The CDR3 DNA is TGTGCCAGCAGTGAATACGCTCTAGCGGGGTACAATGAGCAGTTCTTC. This gives the protein CASSEYALAGYNEQFF. Full variable domain (outside the CDR3, taken from reference TRBV2 and TRBJ2-1): EPEVTQTPSHQVTQMGQEVILRCVPISNHLYFYWYRQILGQKVEFLVSFYNNEISEKSEIFDDQFSVERPDGSNFTLKIRSTKLEDSAMYFCASSEYALAGYNEQFFGPGTRLTVL.

The rearrangement joins TRBV18 to TRBJ2-1, with a tentative D call TRBD2 (5 bases). Germline lookup yields CDR1 KGHSH and CDR2 LQKENI. CDR3 length equals 14 residues. V dropped 1 base and J dropped 7 bases, with 11 bases sitting between them. This CDR3 reads CASSPREKLNEQFF. CDR3 nucleotide sequence: TGTGCCAGCTCACCACGGGAGAAGTTGAATGAGCAGTTCTTC. Complete variable domain (other parts from reference TRBV18 and TRBJ2-1): NAGVMQNPRHLVRRRGQEARLRCSPMKGHSHVYWYRQLPEEGLKFMVYLQKENIIDESGMPKERFSAEFPKEGPSILRIQQVVRGDSAAYFCASSPREKLNEQFFGPGTRLTVL.

This sequence joins TRBV7-7 and TRBJ2-7, with TRBD2 matching 9 bases. Germline CDR1 is SSHAT and CDR2 is FNYEAQ (reference sequence). The CDR3 length is 14 residues. The V gene end was trimmed by 3 bases and the J gene end by 5 bases; junction bases not matched to a gene: 5. CDR3 loop: CASSLRGGGDEQYF. The CDR3 nucleotides are TGTGCCAGCAGCTTGAGGGGCGGGGGGGACGAGCAGTACTTC.

The chain is built from TRBV29-1 and TRBJ1-5, with TRBD1 as a possible D gene (5 bases). The V and J ends lost 7 bases and 7 bases respectively, with 17 bases between them. The CDR3 runs to 13 residues. CDR1 and CDR2 (germline): SQVTM, ANQGSEA. The CDR3 is CSARDSLLQPQHF. The CDR3 DNA is TGCAGCGCCAGGGACTCTTTGCTCCAGCCCCAGCATTTT.

The chain uses TRBV7-2 and TRBJ2-3; TRBD2 matches 12 bases. The ends lost 7 bases at V and 6 bases at J; junction bases unmatched: 8. The CDR3 is 15 amino acids. CDR1 SGHTA and CDR2 FQGNSA come from the germline V gene. The CDR3 bases are TGTGCCAGCACCCAGACTAGCGGGAGAGGTGATACGCAGTATTTT. Amino acid sequence: CASTQTSGRGDTQYF. Drawing the rest from reference TRBV7-2 and TRBJ2-3, the complete variable domain is GAGVSQSPSNKVTEKGKDVELRCDPISGHTALYWYRQSLGQGLEFLIYFQGNSAPDKSGLPSDRFSAERTGGSVSTLTIQRTQQEDSAVYLCASTQTSGRGDTQYFGPGTRLTVL.

The chain carries TRBV5-1 and TRBJ2-6; tentatively, D is TRBD2 (5 bases). With 0 bases removed from V and 6 bases from J, the gap between germline ends came to 10 bases. The CDR3 runs 15 residues. The germline V gene encodes CDR1 SGHRS and CDR2 YFSETQ. CDR3 DNA: TGCGCCAGCAGCTTGGACGGGGTGCAGGCCAACGTCCTGACTTTC. It yields the protein CASSLDGVQANVLTF. The variable domain in full, with the rest retrieved from reference TRBV5-1 and TRBJ2-6, is KAGVTQTPRYLIKTRGQQVTLSCSPISGHRSVSWYQQTPGQGLQFLFEYFSETQRNKGNFPGRFSGRQFSNSRSEMNVSTLELGDSALYLCASSLDGVQANVLTFGAGSRLTVL.

Only one count was recorded for this clone. The chain couples TRBV6-1 to TRBJ1-1; D uncertain. Per germline, CDR1 MNHNS and CDR2 SASEGT. This CDR3 has 14 amino acids. The V end lost 8 bases, the J end lost 3 bases, and 16 bases lay between the germline ends. The CDR3 nucleotides read TGTGCCAGCTTTTTCGGGTCTGGGTACACTGAAGCTTTCTTT. Amino acids: CASFFGSGYTEAFF.

This chain joins TRBV9 and TRBJ2-7; maybe TRBD1 (5 bases). Trimming shortened V by 0 bases and J by 4 bases, and 14 bases separated the two germline ends. This CDR3 has 15 residues. The germline gives CDR1 SGDLS, CDR2 YYNGEE. The CDR3, as DNA: TGTGCCAGCAGCGTAGATCTGGGGCCGCCTTACGAGCAGTACTTC. Translating gives CASSVDLGPPYEQYF.

V gene TRBV2 combines with J gene TRBJ2-5; D is possibly TRBD1 or TRBD2 (5 bases each). The CDR3 has 15 amino acids. CDR1 is SNHLY and CDR2 is FYNNEI in the germline V gene. V was clipped by 5 bases and J by 2 bases, with 15 bases between them. This CDR3 is CASSRLGPIQETQYF. CDR3 sequence (DNA): TGTGCCAGCAGTCGGTTGGGACCAATACAAGAGACCCAGTACTTC.

The sample holds a few counts of this clone. The V gene is TRBV5-5, the J gene TRBJ2-3; TRBD1 agrees at 9 bases. Germline CDR1 SGHKS, CDR2 YYEKEE (reference sequence). V trimming: 4 bases; J trimming: 8 bases; junction bases outside the gene matches: 14. There are 16 residues in the CDR3. The CDR3 sequence is CASSTSGTGFFGTQYF. CDR3 DNA sequence: TGTGCCAGCAGCACCTCCGGGACAGGGTTTTTCGGTACGCAGTATTTT.

The gene calls are TRBV28 and TRBJ2-1, with 8 bases that match TRBD1. This CDR3 has 14 amino acids. Germline lookup yields CDR1 MDHEN and CDR2 SYDVKM. V was pared by 3 bases and J by 7 bases, with 5 bases of the junction left unmatched. The DNA for the CDR3 is TGTGCCAGCAGTTTCGACAGGGGTGTAAATGAGCAGTTCTTC. Encoded protein: CASSFDRGVNEQFF.